By frequency in the sample, the clone carrying this TCR beta chain is medium-sized. MiXCR, run by TCRdb on the PCR reads, gives a single entry per CDR3 protein. The sample lists more than 15,000 distinct CDR3 sequences; around a third were seen once. These data belong to a study of regulatory and conventional T cells in breast cancer. This CDR3 has 12 amino acids. Per germline, CDR1 SGHTA and CDR2 FQGNSA. Trimming shortened V by 3 bases and J by 4 bases, and 7 bases separated the two germline ends. The sample consisted of conventional T cells from blood. The source is a female donor in good health. The chain uses TRBV7-2 and TRBJ2-7; weak D call: TRBD1 (6 bases). CDR3 DNA sequence: TGTGCCAGCAGCTTGAGGGGGTACGAGCAGTACTTC. It encodes CASSLRGYEQYF.